The T cell receptor (beta chain) described here comes from a study of blood T cells in healthy people across ages. This clonotype has a handful of counts. PCR was performed a second time for about 7 to 11 cycles using a sample-barcoded 5' primer and a J-beta primer mix. Each CDR3 protein gets one entry after TCRdb re-called the 5' RACE reads with MiXCR. The sample has roughly 1,100,000 distinct CDR3 sequences; approximately 26% are singletons. V was clipped by 1 base and J by 4 bases, with 10 bases between them. Per the germline V gene, CDR1 is SEHNR and CDR2 is FQNEAQ (reference sequence). This CDR3 has 15 amino acids. The same specimen was also included in a second study, on T cells of mothers and their children.

The chain combines TRBV7-9 with TRBJ1-4; no firm D call. The clonotype originates from a girl aged 2-9 years in good health. What was sequenced was blood. CDR3 sequence (DNA): TGTGCCAGCAGCTTAGAGCAGTTCCTTAATGAAAAACTGTTTTTT. As protein: CASSLEQFLNEKLFF.